This T cell receptor (beta chain) was documented in a study of T cell responses to AZD1222 COVID-19 vaccine. Study conclusions and caveats: Baseline seropositivity occurred in only a handful of AZD1222 recipients. Spike as a whole was targeted by vaccine-associated CD4 TCRs, dominant at 160-218 and 743-854. White British ancestry dominated among donors, who included more females, and clonal diversity was possibly underestimated.

The repertoire was sequenced with immunoSEQ multiplex PCR; TCRdb's copy has only in-frame clones and lacks some. The sample lists about 150,000 clones, 90% occurring once. A word on this clone: The antigen is undetermined.

This sequence originates from an adult in good health. The material sequenced was peripheral blood, taken on day 0 of AZD1222 vaccination.

The CDR3 DNA is TGTGCCAGCCAAGCGGGGTGGGGAAACACCATATATTTT. Its translation is CASQAGWGNTIYF. The V gene is TRBV7-6, the J gene TRBJ1-3; D is unresolved. From germline, CDR1 is SGHVS and CDR2 FNYEAQ. Trimming pared 8 bases from V and 4 bases from J, leaving 12 bases between. The CDR3 runs 13 residues. Based on the CDR3 plus reference TRBV7-6 and TRBJ1-3, the full variable domain is GAGVSQSPRYKVTKRGQDVALRCDPISGHVSLYWYRQALGQGPEFLTYFNYEAQQDKSGLPNDRFSAERPEGSISTLTIQRTEQRDSAMYRCASQAGWGNTIYFGEGSWLTVV.